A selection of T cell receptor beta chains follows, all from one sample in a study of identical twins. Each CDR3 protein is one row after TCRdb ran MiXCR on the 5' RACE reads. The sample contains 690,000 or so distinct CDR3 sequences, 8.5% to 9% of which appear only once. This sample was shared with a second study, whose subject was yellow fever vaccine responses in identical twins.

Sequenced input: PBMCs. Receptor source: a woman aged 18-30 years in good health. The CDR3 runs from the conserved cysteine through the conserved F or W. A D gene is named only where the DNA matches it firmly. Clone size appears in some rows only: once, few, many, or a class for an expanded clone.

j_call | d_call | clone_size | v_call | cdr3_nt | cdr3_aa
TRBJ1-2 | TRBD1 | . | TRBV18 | TGTGCCAGCTCACCGGGACAGGAATCGGGCTACACCTTC | CASSPGQESGYTF
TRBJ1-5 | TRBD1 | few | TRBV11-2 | TGTGCCAGCAGCTTACCCTACGACAGGGCGGGGAGCAATCAGCCCCAGCATTTT | CASSLPYDRAGSNQPQHF
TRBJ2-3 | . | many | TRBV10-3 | TGTGCCATCAGTGAGTCCAACACAGATACGCAGTATTTT | CAISESNTDTQYF
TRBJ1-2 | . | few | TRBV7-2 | TGTGCCAGCAGCTTAGACCAGGCGGGTGGCTACACCTTC | CASSLDQAGGYTF
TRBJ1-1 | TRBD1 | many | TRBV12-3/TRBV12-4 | TGTGCCAGCAGCCTGACAGGGAGGACTGAAGCTTTCTTT | CASSLTGRTEAFF
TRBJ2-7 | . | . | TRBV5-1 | TGCGCCAGCAGCTTGGGTCGGGTGAGCTCCTACGAGCAGTACTTC | CASSLGRVSSYEQYF
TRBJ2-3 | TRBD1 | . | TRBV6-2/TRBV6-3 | TGTGCCAGCAGGAAGATCCGGGACAGAGAAGATACGCAGTATTTT | CASRKIRDREDTQYF
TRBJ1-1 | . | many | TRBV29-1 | TGCAGCGACCTCGCAGGGATTGGAGCTTTCTTT | CSDLAGIGAFF
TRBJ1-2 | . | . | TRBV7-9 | TGTGCCAGCAGCTTATTAGAAGACACCGGGAATTATGGCTACACCTTC | CASSLLEDTGNYGYTF
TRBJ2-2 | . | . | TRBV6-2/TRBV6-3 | TGTGCCAGCAGTTATCACCCTTCCTCGGGCACCGGGGAGCTGTTTTTT | CASSYHPSSGTGELFF
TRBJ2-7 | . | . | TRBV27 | TGTGCCAGCAGTCCCCTAGGCACCCCCTACTACGAGCAGTACTTC | CASSPLGTPYYEQYF
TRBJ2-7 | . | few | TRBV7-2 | TGTGCCAGCAGCTTAGGGCTCAGCGTCTACGAGCAGTACTTC | CASSLGLSVYEQYF
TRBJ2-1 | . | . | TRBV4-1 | TGCGCCAGCAGCCCAATCAGCAGAGAAAATGAGCAGTTCTTC | CASSPISRENEQFF
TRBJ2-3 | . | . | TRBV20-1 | TGCAGTGCCCCGCCGGCGGACGGCCGCACAGATACGCAGTATTTT | CSAPPADGRTDTQYF
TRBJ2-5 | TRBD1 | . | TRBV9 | TGTGCCAGCAGCGCAGCCGGACAGGGAAAGTTTTTGGAGACCCAGTACTTC | CASSAAGQGKFLETQYF
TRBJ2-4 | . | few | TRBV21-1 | TGTGCCAGCAGCAAAGTCGGGGACAACCTATCGGCCAAAAACATTCAGTACTTC | CASSKVGDNLSAKNIQYF
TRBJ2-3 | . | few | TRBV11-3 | TGTGCCAGCAGCTTAGATCCCCCAGATACGCAGTATTTT | CASSLDPPDTQYF
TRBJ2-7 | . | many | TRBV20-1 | TGCAGTGCTAGGGACAGCCCCTACGAGCAGTACTTC | CSARDSPYEQYF
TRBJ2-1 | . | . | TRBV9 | TGTGCCAGCAGCGTAGTAATGGGGGACCGCCCGCAGTTCTTC | CASSVVMGDRPQFF
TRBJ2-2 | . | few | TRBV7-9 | TGTGCCAGCAGCTTAGTCAGCGGCGCTAGGGCCGGGGAGCTGTTTTTT | CASSLVSGARAGELFF
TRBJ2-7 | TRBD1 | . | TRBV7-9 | TGTGCCAGCAGCCCACGGACAGGGGGCACCGACGAGCAGTACTTC | CASSPRTGGTDEQYF
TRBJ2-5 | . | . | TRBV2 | TGTGCCAGCAGAGGCATCAAAGAGACCCAGTACTTC | CASRGIKETQYF
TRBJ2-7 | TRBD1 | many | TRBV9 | TGTGCCAGCAGCCCTTTAGACAGGGGGCTTGAGCAGTACTTC | CASSPLDRGLEQYF
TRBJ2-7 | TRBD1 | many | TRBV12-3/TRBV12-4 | TGTGCCAGCACGCTCGGGACAGGGGGTGAGCAGTACTTC | CASTLGTGGEQYF
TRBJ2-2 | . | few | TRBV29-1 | TGCAGCGTTGTGGTCGGGGGGAACACCGGGGAGCTGTTTTTT | CSVVVGGNTGELFF
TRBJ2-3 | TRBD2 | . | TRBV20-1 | TGCAGTGCTAGCCCTTTCTTGGCGGGAGACTCAGATACGCAGTATTTT | CSASPFLAGDSDTQYF
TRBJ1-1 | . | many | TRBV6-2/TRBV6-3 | TGTGCCAGCAGCACCCATGCGGGGGGCGAAGGAGCTTTCTTT | CASSTHAGGEGAFF